These T cell receptor beta chains were read from a single sample in a study of T cells in Graves' hyperthyroidism and ophthalmopathy. TCRdb reprocessed the multiplex PCR reads with MiXCR, giving one entry per CDR3 protein. The repertoire holds about 210,000 distinct CDR3 sequences, with approximately 17% as singletons. The specimen sequenced was blood. These TCRs come from a man between 45 and 60 years old with Graves' hyperthyroidism. CDR3s include the opening cysteine and the closing phenylalanine or tryptophan. The order of the fields is J gene, D gene, clone size, V gene, CDR3 length, CDR3 protein, CDR3 DNA. D genes are given only for firm matches. Expanded clones are given a class, and other clones once, few, many or no size at all.

J: TRBJ2-2
D: .
size: many
V: TRBV30
length: 13
CDR3: CAWSGTGSGELFF
DNA: TGTGCCTGGAGTGGAACAGGGTCCGGGGAGCTGTTTTTT

J: TRBJ2-1
D: .
size: .
V: TRBV7-2
length: 13
CDR3: CASSFIGGYEQFF
DNA: TGTGCCAGCAGCTTTATCGGGGGTTATGAGCAGTTCTTC

J: TRBJ2-1
D: TRBD1
size: few
V: TRBV19
length: 17
CDR3: CASKKRFGTGPYNEQFF
DNA: TGTGCCAGTAAAAAACGCTTCGGGACAGGACCCTACAATGAGCAGTTCTTC

J: TRBJ2-7
D: TRBD2
size: .
V: TRBV28
length: 14
CDR3: CASREAGNSYEQYF
DNA: TGTGCCAGCAGGGAAGCGGGAAACTCCTACGAGCAGTACTTC

J: TRBJ2-5
D: .
size: many
V: TRBV12-3/TRBV12-4
length: 14
CDR3: CASSRRGGGETQYF
DNA: TGTGCCAGCAGCCGGCGAGGGGGGGGAGAGACCCAGTACTTC

J: TRBJ2-1
D: TRBD2
size: many
V: TRBV18
length: 15
CDR3: CASSLSTSGDNEQFF
DNA: TGTGCCAGCTCACTTTCGACTAGCGGAGACAATGAGCAGTTCTTC

J: TRBJ2-2
D: TRBD1
size: .
V: TRBV6-4
length: 16
CDR3: CVSSSFRTGGSGELFF
DNA: TGTGTCAGCAGCTCCTTTAGGACAGGGGGCTCCGGGGAGCTGTTTTTT

J: TRBJ1-5
D: TRBD1
size: .
V: TRBV20-1
length: 14
CDR3: CSARGTGEAQPQHF
DNA: TGCAGTGCTAGAGGGACAGGGGAGGCTCAGCCCCAGCATTTT

J: TRBJ1-2
D: .
size: many
V: TRBV2
length: 14
CDR3: CASSGAGAVYGYTF
DNA: TGTGCCAGCAGTGGGGCAGGGGCGGTCTATGGCTACACCTTC

J: TRBJ2-2
D: .
size: .
V: TRBV6-1
length: 14
CDR3: CASSWVGGTGELFF
DNA: TGTGCCAGCAGTTGGGTGGGAGGTACCGGGGAGCTGTTTTTT

J: TRBJ2-7
D: .
size: .
V: TRBV18
length: 13
CDR3: CASSTDESYEQYF
DNA: TGTGCCAGCTCCACGGACGAGTCCTACGAGCAGTACTTC

J: TRBJ1-6
D: .
size: .
V: TRBV20-1
length: 15
CDR3: CSAVNRDSYNSPLHF
DNA: TGCAGTGCTGTGAACAGGGACTCCTATAATTCACCCCTCCACTTT

J: TRBJ1-4
D: .
size: many
V: TRBV7-2
length: 15
CDR3: CASSPRGGRGEKLFF
DNA: TGTGCCAGCAGCCCGCGGGGGGGGAGAGGAGAAAAACTGTTTTTT

J: TRBJ2-1
D: .
size: many
V: TRBV5-6
length: 15
CDR3: CASSLPPSSYNEQFF
DNA: TGTGCCAGCAGCTTGCCGCCGAGCTCCTACAATGAGCAGTTCTTC

J: TRBJ2-6
D: .
size: .
V: TRBV9
length: 14
CDR3: CASRAESGANVLTF
DNA: TGTGCCAGCAGAGCCGAATCTGGGGCCAACGTCCTGACTTTC

J: TRBJ1-5
D: .
size: few
V: TRBV10-3
length: 15
CDR3: CAISLTGDSNQPQHF
DNA: TGTGCCATCAGTCTGACAGGAGATAGCAATCAGCCCCAGCATTTT

J: TRBJ2-7
D: TRBD2
size: many
V: TRBV30
length: 14
CDR3: CAWRGLAGKYEQYF
DNA: TGTGCCTGGAGGGGACTAGCGGGAAAATACGAGCAGTACTTC

J: TRBJ2-1
D: TRBD2
size: .
V: TRBV29-1
length: 15
CDR3: CSVEGTSGMLDEQFF
DNA: TGCAGCGTTGAGGGGACTAGCGGGATGCTCGATGAGCAGTTCTTC

J: TRBJ2-7
D: .
size: many
V: TRBV27
length: 16
CDR3: CASSLAAGAKSYEQYF
DNA: TGTGCCAGCAGTTTAGCGGCAGGGGCAAAATCCTACGAGCAGTACTTC

J: TRBJ2-7
D: TRBD1
size: many
V: TRBV12-3/TRBV12-4
length: 20
CDR3: CASSSQGWRGLMKSGYEQYF
DNA: TGTGCCAGCAGTTCACAGGGGTGGCGCGGGCTTATGAAGAGTGGGTACGAGCAGTACTTC

J: TRBJ2-3
D: .
size: few
V: TRBV6-1
length: 13
CDR3: CASFYSITDTQYF
DNA: TGTGCCAGCTTCTACAGCATCACAGATACGCAGTATTTT

J: TRBJ1-1
D: .
size: many
V: TRBV2
length: 15
CDR3: CASSERTVANTEAFF
DNA: TGTGCCAGCAGTGAACGGACAGTCGCTAACACTGAAGCTTTCTTT

J: TRBJ2-5
D: TRBD2
size: once
V: TRBV25-1
length: 13
CDR3: CAPRTSLEETQYF
DNA: TGTGCCCCTCGGACTAGCCTAGAAGAGACCCAGTACTTC

J: TRBJ2-5
D: TRBD1
size: .
V: TRBV28
length: 14
CDR3: CASRDRGAQETQYF
DNA: TGTGCCAGCAGGGACAGGGGGGCCCAAGAGACCCAGTACTTC

J: TRBJ2-3
D: TRBD2
size: .
V: TRBV5-4
length: 16
CDR3: CASSFRSGGSTDTQYF
DNA: TGTGCCAGCAGCTTTCGTTCGGGAGGGAGCACAGATACGCAGTATTTT

J: TRBJ1-1
D: TRBD1
size: few
V: TRBV12-3/TRBV12-4
length: 14
CDR3: CASSSTGGYTEAFF
DNA: TGTGCCAGCAGTTCGACAGGGGGCTATACTGAAGCTTTCTTT

J: TRBJ2-7
D: TRBD1
size: many
V: TRBV7-9
length: 17
CDR3: CASSLVSGGTGFGEQYF
DNA: TGTGCCAGCAGCTTAGTTAGTGGCGGGACAGGGTTTGGCGAGCAGTACTTC

J: TRBJ1-1
D: TRBD1
size: few
V: TRBV14
length: 14
CDR3: CASSRLDRDTEAFF
DNA: TGTGCCAGCAGCCGATTAGACAGGGACACTGAAGCTTTCTTT

J: TRBJ1-5
D: TRBD1
size: .
V: TRBV20-1
length: 16
CDR3: CSARDFRGRTNQPQHF
DNA: TGCAGTGCTAGAGATTTTAGGGGGCGAACAAATCAGCCCCAGCATTTT

J: TRBJ1-2
D: .
size: .
V: TRBV5-5
length: 13
CDR3: CASSYIVDWGYTF
DNA: TGTGCCAGCAGCTATATCGTCGATTGGGGCTACACCTTC

J: TRBJ2-3
D: TRBD2
size: .
V: TRBV6-1
length: 14
CDR3: CASKYRAGGDTQYF
DNA: TGTGCCAGCAAATACAGGGCGGGAGGAGATACGCAGTATTTT

J: TRBJ2-3
D: TRBD2
size: few
V: TRBV29-1
length: 13
CDR3: CSVIGGGTDTQYF
DNA: TGCAGCGTGATCGGGGGGGGCACAGATACGCAGTATTTT

J: TRBJ2-2
D: .
size: many
V: TRBV3-1
length: 13
CDR3: CASSQENTGELFF
DNA: TGTGCCAGCAGCCAGGAAAACACCGGGGAGCTGTTTTTT

J: TRBJ2-3
D: TRBD2
size: .
V: TRBV20-1
length: 19
CDR3: CSARGTSGRAGGSTDTQYF
DNA: TGCAGTGCTAGAGGGACTAGCGGGAGGGCCGGGGGTAGCACAGATACGCAGTATTTT

J: TRBJ1-5
D: .
size: .
V: TRBV6-1
length: 14
CDR3: CATQDSNSNQPQHF
DNA: TGTGCCACCCAGGACAGTAATAGCAATCAGCCCCAGCATTTT